The 12 T cell receptor beta chains below were found in one sample sequenced in a study of cytomegalovirus exposure and HLA in healthy donors. The PCR employed 60 Vbeta primers together with 13 Jbeta primers. Here immunoSEQ multiplex PCR was the method, and the copy in TCRdb shows in-frame clones only, minus some. The sample includes around 110,000 clones, roughly 66% of them seen just once. The sequenced sample was PBMCs. Receptor source: a woman in her 30s in good health and CMV-seronegative.

The V call is TRBV6-5, the J call TRBJ1-5; D remains ambiguous. The CDR3 extends over 13 amino acids. Germline CDR1 MNHEY, CDR2 SVGAGI. V was clipped by 0 bases and J by 5 bases, with 5 bases between them. CDR3 sequence (DNA): TGTGCCAGCAGTTACTCTATTGATCAGCCCCAGCATTTT. Translation gives CASSYSIDQPQHF.

There are a few counts of this clone. The chain recombines TRBV5-1 with TRBJ2-1; TRBD2 aligns across 12 bases. This CDR3 has 14 residues. J lost 9 bases, V lost 3 bases, and 4 bases had no gene match. The germline V gene encodes CDR1 SGHRS and CDR2 YFSETQ. CDR3 amino acids: CASSSLAGGGEQFF. Here the CDR3 DNA reads TGCGCCAGCAGCTCTCTAGCGGGGGGGGGTGAGCAGTTCTTC.

The chain joins TRBV5-6 to TRBJ1-5; 9 bases agree with TRBD1. V shed 3 bases, J shed 4 bases, and the junction held 8 bases outside the gene matches. The germline V gene encodes CDR1 SGHDT and CDR2 YYEEEE. The CDR3 sequence is 16 residues long. The CDR3 protein is CASSSYGGQGNQPQHF. The CDR3 coding sequence is TGTGCCAGCAGCTCATACGGGGGACAGGGTAATCAGCCCCAGCATTTT.

The CDR3 DNA follows: TGTGCCAGCAGCCAACTCCCCACTGAAGCTTTCTTT. Its protein product is CASSQLPTEAFF. The rearrangement uses TRBV11-2 and TRBJ1-1; D call uncertain. V lost 5 bases and J 4 bases, leaving 8 bases between the germline ends. The CDR3 extends over 12 amino acids. Germline V gene lookup returns CDR1 SGHAT and CDR2 FQNNGV. The full variable domain, completed using reference TRBV11-2 and TRBJ1-1, is EAGVAQSPRYKIIEKRQSVAFWCNPISGHATLYWYQQILGQGPKLLIQFQNNGVVDDSQLPKDRFSAERLKGVDSTLKIQPAKLEDSAVYLCASSQLPTEAFFGQGTRLTVV.

The CDR3 coding sequence is TGCAGCGTTTCGGACAGGGGGAACACTGAAGCTTTCTTT. It codes for CSVSDRGNTEAFF. The rearrangement joins TRBV29-1 to TRBJ1-1, with 9 bases fitting TRBD1. V shed 5 bases, J shed 1 base, and the junction held 2 bases outside the gene matches. The germline V gene encodes CDR1 SQVTM and CDR2 ANQGSEA. The CDR3 is made up of 13 amino acids.

The sample holds a few counts of this clone. This rearrangement joins TRBV15 to TRBJ2-2; no firm D call. The CDR3 length is 14 residues. Trimming left V 4 bases short and J 4 bases short, with 10 bases between. The germline gives CDR1 LNHNV, CDR2 YYDKDF (reference sequence). Written as DNA, the CDR3 is TGTGCCACCAGCATTTCCGTCCTCACCGGGGAGCTGTTTTTT. As protein: CATSISVLTGELFF.

V is TRBV5-1 and J is TRBJ2-2, with a weak D call TRBD2 (5 bases). Germline loops: CDR1 SGHRS, CDR2 YFSETQ. The CDR3 extends over 16 amino acids. Trimming took off 2 bases at V and 6 bases at J, with 17 bases between the two ends. In nucleotides, the CDR3 is TGCGCCAGCAGCTTACCAACTGGCGGGTCGTCCGGGGAGCTGTTTTTT. Its translation: CASSLPTGGSSGELFF.

The gene calls are TRBV9 and TRBJ2-1, with 10 bases fitting TRBD2. Trimming at V came to 0 bases and at J to 4 bases, leaving 7 bases not matched to a gene. Germline lookup yields CDR1 SGDLS and CDR2 YYNGEE. The CDR3 sequence is 17 residues long. The CDR3 here is CASSVGPSGSGYNEQFF. CDR3 DNA sequence: TGTGCCAGCAGCGTAGGCCCTAGCGGGAGTGGGTACAATGAGCAGTTCTTC.

The CDR3 spells CASSPGGLVGVSYNEQFF. Here the CDR3 DNA reads TGTGCCAGCAGCCCGGGGGGACTAGTGGGAGTTTCCTACAATGAGCAGTTCTTC. This chain joins TRBV5-6 and TRBJ2-1; TRBD2 matches at 8 bases. V trimming: 4 bases; J trimming: 1 base; junction bases outside the gene matches: 13. Germline loops: CDR1 SGHDT, CDR2 YYEEEE. There are 18 residues in the CDR3.

The chain recombines TRBV6-4 with TRBJ2-1; D might be TRBD1 (5 bases). The CDR3 runs to 14 residues. Per germline, CDR1 MRHNA and CDR2 SNTAGT. Trimming removed 3 bases at V and 8 bases at J, with 14 bases between. CDR3 nucleotide sequence: TGTGCCAGCAGTGAAGGACAAGGGGTGGATGAGCAGTTCTTC. This gives the protein CASSEGQGVDEQFF.

This chain connects TRBV5-1 to TRBJ2-5; 13 positions match TRBD2. CDR1 and CDR2 (germline): SGHRS, YFSETQ. This CDR3 is 16 amino acids long. The V segment lost 7 bases and the J segment 2 bases; nucleotides outside the gene matches: 8. The CDR3 reads CASGRTSGSPQETQYF. CDR3 DNA: TGCGCCAGCGGGAGGACTAGCGGGAGCCCGCAAGAGACCCAGTACTTC.

The chain uses TRBV5-4 and TRBJ2-3, with TRBD2 matching 7 bases. V lost 3 bases and J lost 2; bases outside the gene matches: 9. The CDR3 consists of 16 residues. CDR1 is SGHNT and CDR2 is YYREEE in the germline V gene (reference sequence). The CDR3, as DNA: TGTGCCAGCAGCTCCGGGACTAATAGGGACACAGATACGCAGTATTTT. The encoded protein is CASSSGTNRDTDTQYF.